These 8 T cell receptor beta chains came from one sample sequenced in a study of cytomegalovirus exposure and HLA in healthy donors. Both 60 Vbeta primers and 13 Jbeta primers went into the PCR. Sequencing was performed with immunoSEQ multiplex PCR; in TCRdb, only in-frame clones are kept and a portion is missing. The ten top clones account for 1.5% to 2.5%, within a sample of about 130,000 clones. Sequences were obtained from PBMCs. These receptor sequences come from a woman aged 60-75 years in good health and CMV-seronegative.

The chain combines TRBV7-8 with TRBJ1-3, with D tentatively TRBD1 (6 bases). This CDR3 has 15 amino acids. The germline V gene encodes CDR1 SGHVS and CDR2 FQNEAQ. V was cut by 5 bases and J by 6 bases, with 17 bases left in between. The CDR3 sequence: CASSPTRTEINTIYF. For the CDR3, the DNA is TGTGCCAGCAGCCCCACTAGGACAGAGATAAACACCATATATTTT.

The J gene is TRBJ2-1, the V gene TRBV5-1; TRBD1 is a possible D gene (8 bases). The length of the CDR3 is 16 residues. Germline values: CDR1 SGHRS, CDR2 YFSETQ. Trimming pared 3 bases from V and 8 bases from J, leaving 21 bases between. For the CDR3, the DNA is TGCGCCAGCAGCTGGGGGGGGCAGGGGGCTTTGGATGAGCAGTTCTTC. Translated, it gives CASSWGGQGALDEQFF.

The chain joins TRBV28 to TRBJ1-5; D not resolved. CDR1 and CDR2 from the germline V gene are MDHEN and SYDVKM. The CDR3 covers 12 residues. Between the trimmed V and J ends, which lost 2 bases and 6 bases, there was a span of 5 bases. CDR3 in DNA: TGTGCCAGCAGTTTAGAGGGTCAGCCCCAGCATTTT. Translation: CASSLEGQPQHF.

The gene calls are TRBV28 and TRBJ1-3; tentatively, D is TRBD1 (6 bases). Germline lookup yields CDR1 MDHEN and CDR2 SYDVKM. The length of the CDR3 is 15 residues. V lost 6 bases and J 8 bases, leaving 20 bases between the germline ends. The CDR3 coding sequence is TGTGCCAGCAGCCCACCAGGGGCTCGTGGGGACACCATATATTTT. Translation gives CASSPPGARGDTIYF. The complete variable domain, with remaining parts taken from reference TRBV28 and TRBJ1-3, reads DVKVTQSSRYLVKRTGEKVFLECVQDMDHENMFWYRQDPGLGLRLIYFSYDVKMKEKGDIPEGYSVSREKKERFSLILESASTNQTSMYLCASSPPGARGDTIYFGEGSWLTVV.

V and J are TRBV28 and TRBJ1-2, with 10 positions matching TRBD1. J lost 7 bases, V lost 6 bases, and 11 bases had no gene match. From germline, CDR1 is MDHEN and CDR2 SYDVKM. The CDR3 extends over 15 amino acids. CDR3 nucleotide sequence: TGTGCCAGCAGACTCCGGGACAGGGGAAGGGGTGGCTACACCTTC. Amino acids: CASRLRDRGRGGYTF.

The V gene is TRBV4-2, the J gene TRBJ2-7; tentatively, D is TRBD1 (5 bases). The CDR3 spans 19 residues. Trimming pared 1 base from V and 2 bases from J, leaving 24 bases between. From germline, CDR1 is LGHNA and CDR2 YNFKEQ. CDR3 residues: CASSQGGSWGSKGTYEQYF. The CDR3 region has the DNA TGTGCCAGCAGCCAAGGGGGTTCCTGGGGCTCAAAAGGGACCTACGAGCAGTACTTC.

CDR3 bases: TGTGCCAGTAGTGCGGGACAGGGGGGCACTGAAGCTTTCTTT. It specifies CASSAGQGGTEAFF. The V gene is TRBV19, the J gene TRBJ1-1, with 11 positions matching TRBD1. The V segment lost 5 bases and the J segment 4 bases; nucleotides outside the gene matches: 3. The germline CDR1 and CDR2 sequences are LNHDA and SQIVND (reference sequence). This CDR3 contains 14 residues.

CDR3 in amino acids: CASSARTGGLTEAFF. In DNA form, the CDR3 reads TGTGCCAGCAGTGCGCGGACAGGGGGCCTAACTGAAGCTTTCTTT. The rearrangement uses TRBV6-5 and TRBJ1-1; 11 bases map to TRBD1. V shed 5 bases, J shed 5 bases, and the junction held 7 bases outside the gene matches. The CDR3 runs 15 residues. Germline CDR1 reads MNHEY; CDR2 reads SVGAGI.